What follows are 9 T cell receptor beta chains derived from one specimen sequenced in a study of Tregs in tolerant kidney transplant recipients. The nonmyeloablative bone marrow transplants came from related graft donors, with transient mixed chimerism. Assay: immunoSEQ multiplex PCR; the TCRdb copy retains only in-frame clones and omits some. The sample has about 31,000 clones, and its top ten clones hold less than 2%. This specimen was CD4+ T cells from blood (PBMCs), taken 24 months after the transplant. Receptors originate from a human patient who received a combined kidney and bone marrow transplant. Part of the T cell pool may stem from the graft donor.

As to this clone: The DNA ends 3 residues before the CDR3 does, and the rest of the CDR3 is filled in from the germline J gene. The J gene is TRBJ2-2, the V gene TRBV6-2 or TRBV6-3; a possible D gene is TRBD2 (5 bases). The CDR3 has 14 amino acids. Germline V gene data show CDR1 as MNHEY and CDR2 as SVGEGT. The V gene lost 6 bases and the J gene lost 2 bases, with 10 bases spanning the gap. This CDR3 reads CASSRGINTGELFF. Incomplete CDR3 DNA: TGTGCCAGCAGCCGGGGAATCAACACCGGGGAG.

In regard to this clone: The read is 3 residues too short to cover the CDR3 end, so that end is filled in from the germline J gene. The chain combines TRBV18 with TRBJ1-1; 8 positions match TRBD1. CDR3 size: 15 residues. With 4 bases clipped from V and 1 base from J, the junction kept 5 bases outside the gene matches. Germline loops: CDR1 KGHSH, CDR2 LQKENI. The sequenced part of the CDR3 DNA is TGTGCCAGCTCACTAACCGGGACAGGGAACACTGAA. It encodes CASSLTGTGNTE. The whole CDR3 sequence reads CASSLTGTGNTEAFF.

A word on this clone: The CDR3 end lies 3 residues beyond the end of the read and is filled in from the germline J gene. This sequence joins TRBV29-1 and TRBJ1-1; D is uncertain. Trimming removed 4 bases at V and 0 bases at J, with 6 bases between. Germline V gene data show CDR1 as SQVTM and CDR2 as ANQGSEA. There are 12 residues in the CDR3. The CDR3 reads CSVGLMNTEAFF. The part of the CDR3 DNA that was read is TGCAGCGTTGGACTTATGAACACTGAA.

Remarks on this clone: The read ends 3 residues shy of where the CDR3 ends; the end is completed using the germline J gene. The chain joins TRBV5-1 to TRBJ2-3; unclear D gene. Per germline, CDR1 SGHRS and CDR2 YFSETQ. The CDR3 contains 15 residues. Trimming removed 4 bases at V and 1 base at J, with 13 bases between. CDR3 region: CASSLQLTGTDTQYF. The sequenced CDR3 bases are TGCGCCAGCAGCCTCCAGTTGACTGGCACAGATACG.

With regard to this clone: The read is 3 residues too short to cover the CDR3 end, so that end is filled in from the germline J gene. The rearrangement uses TRBV2 and TRBJ2-1; D ambiguous. The CDR3 loop spans 15 amino acids. V was trimmed by 0 bases and J by 0 bases, leaving 6 bases between them. Per germline, CDR1 SNHLY and CDR2 FYNNEI. The DNA read from the CDR3 is TGTGCCAGCAGTGAAGCCCCTGTCTCCTACAATGAG. Amino acids: CASSEAPVSYNE. The whole CDR3 sequence reads CASSEAPVSYNEQFF. Variable domain in full (rest from reference TRBV2 and TRBJ2-1): EPEVTQTPSHQVTQMGQEVILRCVPISNHLYFYWYRQILGQKVEFLVSFYNNEISEKSEIFDDQFSVERPDGSNFTLKIRSTKLEDSAMYFCASSEAPVSYNEQFFGPGTRLTVL.

As for this clone: Coverage ceases 3 residues before the CDR3 finishes, and the germline J gene fills in the end. The chain employs TRBV11-2 and TRBJ1-1; D is perhaps TRBD1 (6 bases). Trimming stripped 7 bases from V and 1 base from J, with 16 bases between. Per the germline V gene, CDR1 is SGHAT and CDR2 is FQNNGV. The CDR3 is 15 amino acids. CDR3 DNA (partial): TGTGCCAGCATCAACCAGGGGACACCGAACACTGAA. It specifies CASINQGTPNTE. The full CDR3 protein reads CASINQGTPNTEAFF.

This clone registers medium-sized by frequency. The sequence runs out 3 residues before the end of the CDR3; the remainder is reconstructed from the germline J gene. The rearrangement joins TRBV7-2 to TRBJ1-4, with D perhaps matching TRBD1 (5 bases). There are 15 residues in the CDR3. CDR1 SGHTA and CDR2 FQGNSA come from the germline V gene. Deletions cut 2 bases from V and 4 bases from J, with 11 bases between. The CDR3 loop is CASSLYAGNNEKLFF. CDR3 DNA, as far as it was read: TGTGCCAGCAGCTTATATGCAGGGAATAATGAAAAA. The full variable domain, with the rest looked up from reference TRBV7-2 and TRBJ1-4, is GAGVSQSPSNKVTEKGKDVELRCDPISGHTALYWYRQSLGQGLEFLIYFQGNSAPDKSGLPSDRFSAERTGGSVSTLTIQRTQQEDSAVYLCASSLYAGNNEKLFFGSGTQLSVL.

Details on this clone: Read data end 3 residues before the CDR3 end; the end is taken from the germline J gene. The rearrangement joins TRBV7-3 to TRBJ2-5; TRBD1 matches at 8 bases. From germline, CDR1 is SGHTA and CDR2 FQGTGA. The V and J ends lost 5 bases and 7 bases, in that order; junction bases with no gene match: 6. This CDR3 is 13 amino acids long. CDR3 DNA (partial): TGTGCCAGCAGCCCGGACAGGGCCGGGACC. Translating it yields CASSPDRAGT. The whole CDR3 region reads CASSPDRAGTQYF.

Concerning this clone: The read terminates 3 residues ahead of where the CDR3 ends, so the germline J gene completes it. This chain connects TRBV5-1 to TRBJ1-3, with TRBD1 matching over 7 bases. Germline V gene sequence: CDR1 SGHRS, CDR2 YFSETQ. This CDR3 comprises 16 residues. With V trimmed by 5 bases and J by 2 bases, 10 bases remained unmatched. The covered CDR3 bases are TGCGCCAGCAGTCCTGCTCCCGGGACAGCTGGAAACACC. It yields the protein CASSPAPGTAGNT. The whole CDR3 sequence is CASSPAPGTAGNTIYF.